The 17 T cell receptor beta chains reported below all come from one sample, sequenced in a study of CD8 T cells in ankylosing spondylitis. In TCRdb, the 5' RACE reads were re-called with MiXCR into one record per CDR3 protein. In the table there are a few hundred thousand distinct CDR3 sequences, approximately 20% of which are singletons. Their specific antigens are unknown. Study-level findings and limits: A TCR beta motif made of fewer than ten highly homologous variants seemed typical of ankylosing spondylitis blood.

Sequenced: blood, either unsorted or a sorted T cell fraction (not recorded which). The receptors derive from a male donor with ankylosing spondylitis.

There are a few counts of this clonotype. The chain employs TRBV25-1 and TRBJ2-7; TRBD1 aligns across 11 bases. CDR1 MGHDK and CDR2 SYGVNS come from the germline V gene. The CDR3 sequence is 14 residues long. The junction had 6 bases not matched to a gene; V was cut back by 6 bases and J by 5 bases. The CDR3 nucleotides read TGTGCCAGCAGGGAGGACAGGGGGCGGGACGAGCAGTACTTC. Amino acid sequence: CASREDRGRDEQYF.

This clonotype was recorded a few times. This rearrangement joins TRBV29-1 to TRBJ1-1, with TRBD1 as a possible D gene (6 bases). Germline-derived CDR1 and CDR2 are SQVTM and ANQGSEA. The CDR3 is made up of 13 amino acids. V lost 7 bases and J lost 4, with 16 bases in between. This CDR3 is CSGKEGGSTEAFF. The CDR3 DNA reads TGCAGCGGAAAAGAGGGGGGTAGCACTGAAGCTTTCTTT.

V usage is TRBV7-6 and J usage is TRBJ1-6, with no clear D. V lost 0 bases and J lost 9, with 6 bases in between. This CDR3 has 13 amino acids. Per germline, CDR1 SGHVS and CDR2 FNYEAQ. The CDR3 protein is CASSLAASSPLHF. CDR3 coding DNA: TGTGCCAGCAGCTTAGCGGCGAGTTCACCCCTCCACTTT.

This rearrangement joins TRBV14 to TRBJ2-4, with TRBD2 matching 9 bases. From germline, CDR1 is SGHDN and CDR2 FVKESK. V lost 0 bases, J lost 9 bases, and 3 bases stayed unmatched. The CDR3 runs 14 residues. The CDR3 region has the DNA TGTGCCAGCAGCCAAGATTCAGCGGGAGGCATTCAGTACTTC. Its translation is CASSQDSAGGIQYF. Filled out from reference TRBV14 and TRBJ2-4, the complete variable domain reads EAGVTQFPSHSVIEKGQTVTLRCDPISGHDNLYWYRRVMGKEIKFLLHFVKESKQDESGMPNNRFLAERTGGTYSTLKVQPAELEDSGVYFCASSQDSAGGIQYFGAGTRLSVL.

The chain uses TRBV3-1 and TRBJ1-1; tentatively, D is TRBD1 (6 bases). The CDR3 has 14 amino acids. The germline V gene encodes CDR1 LGHDT and CDR2 YNNKEL (reference sequence). Trimming took 4 bases from V and 5 from J, leaving 14 bases between them. CDR3 DNA sequence: TGTGCCAGCAGCCCGCGGACAGCGGGAACTGAAGCTTTCTTT. It translates to CASSPRTAGTEAFF. The whole variable domain, remainder taken from reference TRBV3-1 and TRBJ1-1, is DTAVSQTPKYLVTQMGNDKSIKCEQNLGHDTMYWYKQDSKKFLKIMFSYNNKELIINETVPNRFSPKSPDKAHLNLHINSLELGDSAVYFCASSPRTAGTEAFFGQGTRLTVV.

The chain has TRBV10-3 and TRBJ2-1; no firm D call. Trimming took off 1 base at V and 10 bases at J, with 11 bases between the two ends. The CDR3 sequence is 13 residues long. Germline CDR1 reads ENHRY; CDR2 reads SYGVKD. CDR3 DNA: TGTGCCATCAGTGAGTGGAGCGATTTCGAGCAGTTCTTC. Protein sequence: CAISEWSDFEQFF.

The rearrangement uses TRBV12-3 or TRBV12-4 and TRBJ2-1, with a possible D match to TRBD1 (5 bases). The CDR3 extends over 15 amino acids. V gave up 1 base and J gave up 5 bases, with 12 bases separating them. The CDR3, as DNA: TGTGCCAGCAGTTTAGGGGGCTACTCGAACAATGAGCAGTTCTTC. Protein product: CASSLGGYSNNEQFF.

The V gene is TRBV30, the J gene TRBJ1-3; no clear D gene. CDR1 is GTSNPN, CDR2 SVGIG, per germline (reference sequence). This CDR3 region has 12 residues. Deletions cut 1 base from V and 2 bases from J, with 3 bases between. CDR3 residues: CAWSGPGNTIYF. The CDR3 coding sequence is TGTGCCTGGAGTGGACCTGGAAACACCATATATTTT.

The chain links TRBV11-3 to TRBJ2-1; possibly TRBD2 for D (6 bases). CDR1 is SGHNT and CDR2 is YENEEA in the germline V gene. CDR3 length: 14 residues. The V and J ends lost 5 bases and 8 bases respectively, with 16 bases between them. The CDR3 sequence is CASSRDSPGHEQFF. For the CDR3, the DNA is TGTGCCAGCAGCCGGGACTCGCCCGGGCATGAGCAGTTCTTC.

The V call is TRBV29-1, the J call TRBJ2-3, with a tentative D call TRBD2 (5 bases). Germline CDR1 and CDR2: SQVTM and ANQGSEA. V was shortened by 4 bases and J by 2 bases, with 13 bases between the two germline ends. The CDR3 is 14 amino acids. The CDR3 nucleotides read TGCAGCGTTGCAAGCGGAGCCAACACAGATACGCAGTATTTT. This encodes CSVASGANTDTQYF.

The chain uses TRBV7-2 and TRBJ2-5; 13 bases match TRBD2. Germline V gene lookup returns CDR1 SGHTA and CDR2 FQGNSA. Unmatched junction bases numbered 8, after V lost 5 bases and J lost 2 bases. There are 17 residues in the CDR3. CDR3 amino acids: CASSKPEGLAGQETQYF. CDR3 DNA sequence: TGTGCCAGCAGCAAACCCGAGGGACTAGCGGGACAAGAGACCCAGTACTTC. Complete variable domain (other parts from reference TRBV7-2 and TRBJ2-5): GAGVSQSPSNKVTEKGKDVELRCDPISGHTALYWYRQSLGQGLEFLIYFQGNSAPDKSGLPSDRFSAERTGGSVSTLTIQRTQQEDSAVYLCASSKPEGLAGQETQYFGPGTRLLVL.

This clonotype was recorded many times. The J gene is TRBJ1-2, the V gene TRBV14; no firm D call. Per germline, CDR1 SGHDN and CDR2 FVKESK. The CDR3 has 15 amino acids. V was pared by 7 bases and J by 7 bases, with 22 bases between. CDR3: CASTPSVLGVGGYTF. For the CDR3, the DNA is TGTGCCAGCACCCCAAGTGTCCTGGGCGTGGGTGGCTACACCTTC.

This chain links TRBV19 with TRBJ1-2; TRBD1 is a possible D gene (6 bases). Germline CDR1 is LNHDA and CDR2 is SQIVND (reference sequence). The CDR3 extends over 14 amino acids. V was clipped by 1 base and J by 3 bases, with 9 bases between them. Here the CDR3 reads CASSIGTDYYGYTF. The CDR3, as DNA: TGTGCCAGTAGTATAGGGACAGACTACTATGGCTACACCTTC.

This clonotype has more than one count but fewer than ten. The V call is TRBV28, the J call TRBJ2-7; a weak D match, TRBD1 (5 bases). CDR1 and CDR2 from the germline V gene are MDHEN and SYDVKM. CDR3 length: 14 amino acids. The V end lost 7 bases, the J end lost 5 bases, and 18 bases lay between the germline ends. DNA for the CDR3: TGTGCCAGCACCCCGCAGGGTCTTTACGACGAGCAGTACTTC. Encoded protein: CASTPQGLYDEQYF.

This clonotype was found a few times. CDR3 loop: CSAPGTSATDTQYF. The CDR3 bases are TGCAGTGCTCCCGGGACTAGCGCCACAGATACGCAGTATTTT. The V and J genes are TRBV20-1 and TRBJ2-3; TRBD2 agrees at 10 bases. In germline, CDR1 is DFQATT, CDR2 SNEGSKA (reference sequence). The ends lost 5 bases at V and 2 bases at J; junction bases unmatched: 4. The CDR3 is 14 amino acids.

The chain links TRBV20-1 to TRBJ1-5; possible D gene TRBD1, 5 bases. The CDR3 contains 14 residues. Germline V gene data show CDR1 as DFQATT and CDR2 as SNEGSKA (reference sequence). V shed 5 bases and J shed 1 base, with 12 bases lying between them. CDR3 in amino acids: CSARQGVSNQPQHF. The CDR3, as DNA: TGCAGTGCTCGGCAGGGTGTCAGCAATCAGCCCCAGCATTTT.

This clonotype came up a few times. The chain couples TRBV24-1 to TRBJ2-7; 12 bases line up with TRBD2. Germline CDR1 KGHDR, CDR2 SFDVKD. Trimming took 9 bases from V and 1 from J; bases not matched to a gene: 6. The CDR3 has 15 amino acids. CDR3 protein: CATARTSGISYEQYF. The CDR3 DNA follows: TGTGCCACCGCCCGGACTAGCGGGATTTCCTACGAGCAGTACTTC.